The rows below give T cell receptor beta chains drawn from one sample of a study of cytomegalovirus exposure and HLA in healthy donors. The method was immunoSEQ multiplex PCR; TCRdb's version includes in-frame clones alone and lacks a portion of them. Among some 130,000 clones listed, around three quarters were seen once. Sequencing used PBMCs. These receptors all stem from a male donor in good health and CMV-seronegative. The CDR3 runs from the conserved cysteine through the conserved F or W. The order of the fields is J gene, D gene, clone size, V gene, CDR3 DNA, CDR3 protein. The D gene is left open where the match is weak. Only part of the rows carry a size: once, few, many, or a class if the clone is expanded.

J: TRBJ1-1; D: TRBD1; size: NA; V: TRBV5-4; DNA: TGTGCCAGCAGCCCATGGACAGGGAACACTGAAGCTTTCTTT; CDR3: CASSPWTGNTEAFF
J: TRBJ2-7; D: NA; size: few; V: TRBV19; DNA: TGTGCCAGTAGCCAGGGAACCTACGAGCAGTACTTC; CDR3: CASSQGTYEQYF
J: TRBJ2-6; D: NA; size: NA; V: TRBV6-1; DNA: TGTGCCACCCTCTTCTCTGGGGCCAACGTCCTGACTTTC; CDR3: CATLFSGANVLTF
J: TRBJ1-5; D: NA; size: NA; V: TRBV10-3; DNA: TGTGCCATCAAAGGACAACCGGATCAGCCCCAGCATTTT; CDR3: CAIKGQPDQPQHF
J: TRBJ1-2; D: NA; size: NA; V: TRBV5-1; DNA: TGCGCCAGCAGCGCGACAGGAGTGGATGGCTACACCTTC; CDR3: CASSATGVDGYTF
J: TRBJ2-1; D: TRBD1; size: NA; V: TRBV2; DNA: TGTGCCAGCAGGGGTGGGACAGCACCCTACAATGAGCAGTTCTTC; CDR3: CASRGGTAPYNEQFF
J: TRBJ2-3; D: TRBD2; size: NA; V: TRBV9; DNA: TGTGCCAGCAGCGTCACGACTAGCGGGGGCACAGATACGCAGTATTTT; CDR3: CASSVTTSGGTDTQYF
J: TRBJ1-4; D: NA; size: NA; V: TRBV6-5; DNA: TGTGCCAGCAGTTCTTTAGACAGAGCAACTAATGAAAAACTGTTTTTT; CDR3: CASSSLDRATNEKLFF
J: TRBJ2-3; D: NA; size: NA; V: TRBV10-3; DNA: TGTGCCATCCACCGGGGGGCCGAAGATACGCAGTATTTT; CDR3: CAIHRGAEDTQYF
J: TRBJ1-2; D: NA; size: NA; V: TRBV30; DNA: TGTGCCTGGAGTGTATACAGGACTAACTATGGCTACACCTTC; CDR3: CAWSVYRTNYGYTF
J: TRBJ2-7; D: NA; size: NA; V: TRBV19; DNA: TGTGCCAGTAGTATAGGTGGGTCTGACAGGCGACGCCCCTACGAGCAGTACTTC; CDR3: CASSIGGSDRRRPYEQYF
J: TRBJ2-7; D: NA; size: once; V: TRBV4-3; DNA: TGCGCCAGCAGCCAAGATAGGACGCAGGGGGGATCCTACGAGCAGTACTTC; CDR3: CASSQDRTQGGSYEQYF
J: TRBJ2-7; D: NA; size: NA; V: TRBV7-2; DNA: TGTGCCAGCAGCTTATCTTTATGGGGGGGCGACGAGCAGTACTTC; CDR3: CASSLSLWGGDEQYF
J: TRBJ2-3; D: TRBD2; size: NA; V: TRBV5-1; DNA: TGCGCCAGCAGCCCTTTTCTAGCGGGACCCACAGATACGCAGTATTTT; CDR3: CASSPFLAGPTDTQYF
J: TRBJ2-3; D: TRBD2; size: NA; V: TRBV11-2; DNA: TGTGCCAGCAGCCCCGGGACTAGCGGTACAGATACGCAGTATTTT; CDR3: CASSPGTSGTDTQYF
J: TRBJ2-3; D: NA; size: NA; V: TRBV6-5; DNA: TGTGCCAGCAGTTACGGGCGCCTACTCACAGATACGCAGTATTTT; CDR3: CASSYGRLLTDTQYF
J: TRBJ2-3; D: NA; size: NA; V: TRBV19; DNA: TGTGCCAGTAGTATCGGGGTTAGCACAGATACGCAGTATTTT; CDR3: CASSIGVSTDTQYF
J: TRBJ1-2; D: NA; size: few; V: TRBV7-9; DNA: TGTTCCAGCAGTAGGGGAGGAACCCTCTACTATGGCTACACCTTC; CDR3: CSSSRGGTLYYGYTF
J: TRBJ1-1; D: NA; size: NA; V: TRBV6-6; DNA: TGTGCCAGCCAACTACCACCCACTGAAGCTTTCTTT; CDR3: CASQLPPTEAFF
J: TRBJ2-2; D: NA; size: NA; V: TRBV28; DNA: TGTGCCAGCAGTTACTACGGGGTCACCGGGGAGCTGTTTTTT; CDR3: CASSYYGVTGELFF
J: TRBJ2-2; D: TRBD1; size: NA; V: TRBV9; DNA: TGTGCCAGCAGCGGTGAACAGGGGGCGAACACCGGGGAGCTGTTTTTT; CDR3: CASSGEQGANTGELFF
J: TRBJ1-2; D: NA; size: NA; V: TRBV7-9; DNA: TGTTCCAGCAGCTTAGTCTCGTGGGAGGCGAACTATGGCTACACCTTC; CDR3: CSSSLVSWEANYGYTF
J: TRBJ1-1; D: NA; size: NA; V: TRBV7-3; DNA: TGTGCCAGCAGCCCCCGGTTGAACACTGAAGCTTTCTTT; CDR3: CASSPRLNTEAFF
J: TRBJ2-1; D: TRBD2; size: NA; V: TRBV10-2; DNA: TGCGCCAGCAACGGTAGCGGGGGCTACAATGAGCAGTTCTTC; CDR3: CASNGSGGYNEQFF
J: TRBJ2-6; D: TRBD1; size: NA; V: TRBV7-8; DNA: TGTGCCAGCAGCCTACATCCGGGACAGGACCTTTCTGGGGCCAACGGCCTGACTTTC; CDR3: CASSLHPGQDLSGANGLTF
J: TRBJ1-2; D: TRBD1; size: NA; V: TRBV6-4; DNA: TGTGCCAGCAGTGGGACCTCAACAGGGGGCGAGGTCTACACCTTC; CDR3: CASSGTSTGGEVYTF
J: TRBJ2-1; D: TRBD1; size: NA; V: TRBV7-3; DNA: TGTGCCAGCACCGAGGACAGGGAGCAGTTCTTC; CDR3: CASTEDREQFF
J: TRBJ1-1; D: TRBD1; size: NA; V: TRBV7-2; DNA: TGTGCCAGCAGCTTACCAGACAGGGGGTCTTTTAATGAAGCTTTCTTT; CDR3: CASSLPDRGSFNEAFF
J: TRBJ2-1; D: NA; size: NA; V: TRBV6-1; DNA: TGTGCCAGCAGACGACAGATCCTCAATGAGCAGTTCTTC; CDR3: CASRRQILNEQFF
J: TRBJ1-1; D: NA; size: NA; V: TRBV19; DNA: TGTGCCAGTAGTCCGCGGACTGCGAACACTGAAGCTTTCTTT; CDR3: CASSPRTANTEAFF
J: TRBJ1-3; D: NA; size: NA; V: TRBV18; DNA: TGTGCCAGCTCTCCTTACTACAGGGACTCTGGAAACACCATATATTTT; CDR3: CASSPYYRDSGNTIYF
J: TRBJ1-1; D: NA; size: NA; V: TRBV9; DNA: TGTGCCAGCAGCGTAGTCCAGGGTAGTACTGAAGCTTTCTTT; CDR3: CASSVVQGSTEAFF
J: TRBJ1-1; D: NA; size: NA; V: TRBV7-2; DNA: TGTGCCAGCAGCTTTCGGGGGAACACTGAAGCTTTCTTT; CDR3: CASSFRGNTEAFF
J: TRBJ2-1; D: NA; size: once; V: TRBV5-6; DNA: TGTGCCAGCAGCTTTTGGCTTAGCGGCGCCTACAATGAGCAGTTCTTC; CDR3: CASSFWLSGAYNEQFF
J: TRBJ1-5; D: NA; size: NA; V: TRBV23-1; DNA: TGCGCCAGCCGGGTCCAGCCCCAGCATTTT; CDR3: CASRVQPQHF
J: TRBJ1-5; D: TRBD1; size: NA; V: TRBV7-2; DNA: TGTGCCAGCAGCCTAAGTCGGACAGGGGGCGATCAGCCCCAGCATTTT; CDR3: CASSLSRTGGDQPQHF
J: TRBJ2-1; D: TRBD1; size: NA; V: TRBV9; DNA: TGTGCCAGCAGCCAAAGACCGGGACAGGTTTCCTACAATGAGCAGTTCTTC; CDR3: CASSQRPGQVSYNEQFF
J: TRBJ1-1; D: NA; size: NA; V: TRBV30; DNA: TGTGCCTGGAGTTGGGGCCGGACGAACACTGAAGCTTTCTTT; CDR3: CAWSWGRTNTEAFF
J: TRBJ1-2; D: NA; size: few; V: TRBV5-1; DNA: TGCGCCAGCAGCTTGGCCCAGGGAGGGTACTATGGCTACACCTTC; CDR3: CASSLAQGGYYGYTF
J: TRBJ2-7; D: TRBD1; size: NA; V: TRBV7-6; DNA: TGTGCCAGCAGCTCATTGGACAGGGGGCTCCACGAGCAGTACTTC; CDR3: CASSSLDRGLHEQYF
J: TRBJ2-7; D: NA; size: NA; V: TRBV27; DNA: TGTGCCAGCAGTTTTGGGAGAGGGGGTAGCTCCTACGAGCAGTACTTC; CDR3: CASSFGRGGSSYEQYF